The 13 T cell receptor beta chains in this list originate from one sample, sequenced in a study of T cells in women clearing cervical HPV infection. The table came from immunoSEQ multiplex PCR; TCRdb's copy has only in-frame clones and leaves some out. This specimen shows over 15,000 clones; the ten leading clones hold 7.2%. The sequencing sample was made of blood buffy coat. Every receptor here comes from a woman aged 18 to 69 with a cervical HPV16 infection that either progressed to CIN3+ or cleared (not recorded which).

A word on this clone: The DNA ends 3 residues before the CDR3 does, and the rest of the CDR3 is filled in from the germline J gene. The chain employs TRBV19 and TRBJ1-3; D is unresolved. This CDR3 is 15 amino acids long. V lost 2 bases and J lost 2, with 10 bases in between. Germline V lookup: CDR1 LNHDA, CDR2 SQIVND (reference sequence). The DNA read from the CDR3 is TGTGCCAGTAGTATAACTAGTTGGACTGGAAACACC. This sequence encodes CASSITSWTGNT. The complete CDR3 sequence is CASSITSWTGNTIYF.

The CDR3 sequence is CASSPGSKDQPQHF. The sequenced CDR3 bases are TGCGCCAGCAGCCCAGGGTCAAAGGATCAGCCC. The chain recombines TRBV5-1 with TRBJ1-5; tentatively, D is TRBD1 (5 bases). From the germline J gene comes the end of the CDR3, since the read stops 3 residues before it. The V gene lost 4 bases and the J gene lost 5 bases, with 13 bases spanning the gap. There are 14 residues in the CDR3. Germline loops: CDR1 SGHRS, CDR2 YFSETQ.

Concerning this clone itself: The read halts 3 residues ahead of the CDR3 end, with the missing end drawn from the germline J gene. The rearrangement uses TRBV2 and TRBJ2-7; TRBD1 matches 9 bases. The V gene's germline CDR1 is SNHLY and CDR2 FYNNEI. The CDR3 runs 17 residues. V lost 6 bases to trimming and J lost 2 bases; unmatched junction nucleotides: 14. The CDR3 spells CASSQAGTGRKTYEQYF. The sequenced part of the CDR3 DNA is TGTGCCAGCAGCCAAGCCGGGACAGGGAGAAAAACCTACGAG. The full variable domain, its missing parts supplied by reference TRBV2 and TRBJ2-7, is EPEVTQTPSHQVTQMGQEVILRCVPISNHLYFYWYRQILGQKVEFLVSFYNNEISEKSEIFDDQFSVERPDGSNFTLKIRSTKLEDSAMYFCASSQAGTGRKTYEQYFGPGTRLTVT.

To note about this clone: With the read ending 3 residues before the CDR3 end, the germline J gene is used to fill in that end. The chain is built from TRBV20-1 and TRBJ2-3; tentative D call: TRBD1 (6 bases). The CDR3 totals 13 residues. Between the trimmed V and J ends, which lost 1 base and 6 bases, there was a span of 11 bases. Germline CDR1 and CDR2: DFQATT and SNEGSKA (reference sequence). The CDR3 spells CSARATGMDTQYF. Partial CDR3 DNA: TGCAGTGCTAGAGCAACAGGGATGGATACG.

For this clone: From the germline J gene comes the end of the CDR3, since the read stops 3 residues before it. The V gene is TRBV19, the J gene TRBJ2-7, with TRBD1 matching over 8 bases. The CDR3 sequence is 15 residues long. The V gene end was trimmed by 4 bases and the J gene end by 0 bases; junction bases not matched to a gene: 5. Germline-derived CDR1 and CDR2 are LNHDA and SQIVND (reference sequence). The covered CDR3 bases are TGTGCCAGTAGTAGGGGACAGGCAAGCTCCTACGAG. Translation gives CASSRGQASSYE. The CDR3 in full is CASSRGQASSYEQYF.

For this clone: The CDR3 end lies 3 residues beyond the end of the read and is filled in from the germline J gene. The V and J genes are TRBV7-6 and TRBJ2-2; the D gene is possibly TRBD1 (5 bases). V shed 6 bases and J shed 6 bases, with 20 bases lying between them. Germline CDR1 SGHVS, CDR2 FNYEAQ. The CDR3 contains 16 residues. CDR3 DNA (partial): TGTGCCAGCAGACCCTCCCCTGGGTTAGGGGCCGGGGAG. Protein: CASRPSPGLGAGE. The entire CDR3 sequence reads CASRPSPGLGAGELFF.

Details on this clone: The read comes to an end 3 residues before the CDR3 does, leaving the germline J gene to fill in the end. This chain joins TRBV6-1 and TRBJ1-5, with D hard to call. Deletions cut 2 bases from V and 9 bases from J, with 11 bases between. CDR1 is MNHNS, CDR2 SASEGT, per germline. The CDR3 totals 13 residues. The CDR3 bases that were read are TGTGCCAGCAGTGAACCCCCTGCCGGGCCC. Translation: CASSEPPAGP. From start to end, the CDR3 is CASSEPPAGPQHF.

As to this clone: The read gets to within 3 residues of the CDR3 end, and the germline J gene fills in the rest. This chain connects TRBV11-2 to TRBJ1-4; 8 nucleotides match TRBD1. The junction had 7 bases not matched to a gene; V was cut back by 5 bases and J by 8 bases. The CDR3 runs to 14 residues. The germline V gene has CDR1 SGHAT and CDR2 FQNNGV. The CDR3 here is CASSTGQGWEKLFF. The covered CDR3 bases are TGTGCCAGCAGCACCGGACAGGGTTGGGAAAAA.

As regards this clone: The read falls 3 residues short of the CDR3 end, and the missing part is taken from the germline J gene. The chain recombines TRBV20-1 with TRBJ1-5; D remains ambiguous. V lost 0 bases to trimming and J lost 0 bases, with 18 bases between them. Germline values: CDR1 DFQATT, CDR2 SNEGSKA (reference sequence). This CDR3 has 18 amino acids. Incomplete CDR3 DNA: TGCAGTGCTAGAGATGGATTTGGCGGGGATTTTAGCAATCAGCCC. Translating gives CSARDGFGGDFSNQP. The full CDR3 is CSARDGFGGDFSNQPQHF.

A note on this clone: The read terminates 3 residues ahead of where the CDR3 ends, so the germline J gene completes it. The chain combines TRBV2 with TRBJ1-2; D is possibly TRBD1 (6 bases). V lost 8 bases and J lost 3, with 13 bases in between. Germline V gene lookup returns CDR1 SNHLY and CDR2 FYNNEI. The CDR3 sequence is 13 residues long. CDR3 sequence reads: CASLGARYYGYTF. Partial CDR3 DNA: TGTGCCAGCCTGGGGGCGCGTTACTATGGC.

Details on this clone: The CDR3 end falls 3 residues outside the read, so it is completed with the germline J gene. V and J are TRBV18 and TRBJ1-4; D might be TRBD1 (6 bases). The V and J ends lost 1 base and 4 bases respectively, with 10 bases between them. CDR1 is KGHSH, CDR2 LQKENI, per germline. The CDR3 is made up of 15 amino acids. The CDR3 loop is CASSPLGAVNEKLFF. CDR3 bases read: TGTGCCAGCTCACCACTGGGGGCGGTTAATGAAAAA. Looking up the rest from reference TRBV18 and TRBJ1-4 gives the full variable domain: NAGVMQNPRHLVRRRGQEARLRCSPMKGHSHVYWYRQLPEEGLKFMVYLQKENIIDESGMPKERFSAEFPKEGPSILRIQQVVRGDSAAYFCASSPLGAVNEKLFFGSGTQLSVL.

In the case of this clone: The read terminates 3 residues ahead of where the CDR3 ends, so the germline J gene completes it. The V and J genes are TRBV25-1 and TRBJ2-1; TRBD1 matches at 8 bases. CDR1 and CDR2 from the germline V gene are MGHDK and SYGVNS. V was clipped by 6 bases and J by 5 bases; unmatched bases: 9. The CDR3 consists of 15 residues. The CDR3: CASRPPMTGDNEQFF. The covered CDR3 bases are TGTGCCAGCAGACCTCCGATGACAGGGGACAATGAG.

With respect to this clone: The read terminates 3 residues ahead of where the CDR3 ends, so the germline J gene completes it. V usage is TRBV20-1 and J usage is TRBJ2-2; 12 bases are a match to TRBD2. The CDR3 runs to 15 residues. Germline assignment: CDR1 DFQATT and CDR2 SNEGSKA (reference sequence). V was pared by 5 bases and J by 6 bases, with 7 bases of the junction left unmatched. The CDR3 bases that were read are TGCAGTGCTTTGTGGACTAGCGGGGAAGCCGGGGAG. Its protein is CSALWTSGEAGE. The entire CDR3 protein reads CSALWTSGEAGELFF.